This T cell receptor (beta chain) came from a study of cytomegalovirus exposure and HLA in healthy donors. With 60 Vbeta and 13 Jbeta primers, the PCR was carried out. Data came from immunoSEQ multiplex PCR; TCRdb stores just in-frame clones and leaves some out. In the table there are 100,000 or so clones, nearly 80% of which are singletons. This CDR3 is built from 13 residues. Trimming at V came to 5 bases and at J to 7 bases, leaving 4 bases not matched to a gene. Germline CDR1 is MNHNY and CDR2 is SVGAGI (reference sequence). A few counts support this clone. The chain has TRBV6-6 and TRBJ2-1; 8 bases are shared with TRBD1. This TCR was recovered from a woman in her forties in good health and CMV-seropositive. Sample: PBMCs. DNA for the CDR3: TGTGCCAGCAGTGACGGACAGGGTAATGAGCAGTTCTTC. It yields the protein CASSDGQGNEQFF.